This T cell receptor (beta chain) was obtained from a study of blood T cell repertoires in COVID-19. As for the study in general: From the United States, Italy and Spain came samples of acute and convalescent COVID-19. The cDNA or gDNA used as material had been derived from T cells, B-cell-depleted T cells, or PBMCs.

One Seattle source followed patients from active infection through their disease course. The ends were cut back, 3 bases at V and 1 base at J, with 13 bases in the middle. The CDR3 is 15 residues long. Per germline, CDR1 LNHDA and CDR2 SQIVND (reference sequence). Only in-frame clones appear in the TCRdb table, and some are missing; sequencing was by immunoSEQ multiplex PCR. The sample consists of about 280,000 clones, 86% of them appearing once. The chain couples TRBV19 to TRBJ2-7; D possibly corresponds to TRBD2 (6 bases). The sequence derives from a woman in her sixties or seventies with COVID-19, enrolled during active disease. Sequenced sample: peripheral blood. As DNA, the CDR3 is TGTGCCAGTAGTATGCCAGGAGGGAGATCCTACGAGCAGTACTTC. Amino acids: CASSMPGGRSYEQYF.